The 8 T cell receptor beta chains presented below share a single source sample, sequenced in a study of blood T cells in healthy people across ages. Primers used in a second PCR of roughly 6 to 12 cycles were a sample-barcoded 5' primer and a J-beta primer mix. TCRdb re-called the 5' RACE reads through MiXCR, storing one row per CDR3 protein. The table has 1.5 million to 2 million distinct CDR3 sequences, roughly 43% seen once. The specimen sequenced was blood. Receptors originate from a human donor in good health.

This chain joins TRBV5-1 and TRBJ2-3, with 7 bases aligning to TRBD1. The CDR3 covers 15 residues. Looked up from germline, CDR1 is SGHRS and CDR2 is YFSETQ. The junction had 8 bases not matched to a gene; V was cut back by 0 bases and J by 7 bases. The CDR3 here is CASSLVGTDPHTQYF. Here the CDR3 DNA reads TGCGCCAGCAGCTTGGTCGGGACAGACCCACATACGCAGTATTTT. Variable domain in full (rest from reference TRBV5-1 and TRBJ2-3): KAGVTQTPRYLIKTRGQQVTLSCSPISGHRSVSWYQQTPGQGLQFLFEYFSETQRNKGNFPGRFSGRQFSNSRSEMNVSTLELGDSALYLCASSLVGTDPHTQYFGPGTRLTVL.

The chain combines TRBV2 with TRBJ2-4; 11 positions agree with TRBD2. With 6 bases clipped from V and 0 bases from J, the junction kept 13 bases outside the gene matches. The CDR3 loop spans 19 amino acids. Germline CDR1 and CDR2: SNHLY and FYNNEI. The DNA of the CDR3 is TGTGCCAGCAGGAAAACCGGGACTAGCGGAGTGCTAGCCAAAAACATTCAGTACTTC. Its translation: CASRKTGTSGVLAKNIQYF. The full variable domain, its missing parts supplied by reference TRBV2 and TRBJ2-4, is EPEVTQTPSHQVTQMGQEVILRCVPISNHLYFYWYRQILGQKVEFLVSFYNNEISEKSEIFDDQFSVERPDGSNFTLKIRSTKLEDSAMYFCASRKTGTSGVLAKNIQYFGAGTRLSVL.

V usage is TRBV7-9 and J usage is TRBJ1-2, with D hard to call. The CDR3 has 13 amino acids. Between the trimmed V and J ends, which lost 6 bases and 10 bases, there was a span of 18 bases. Germline V gives CDR1 SEHNR, CDR2 FQNEAQ (reference sequence). Written as DNA, the CDR3 is TGTGCCAGCAGTCAACCGGAGGGCGGTGACTACACCTTC. This gives the protein CASSQPEGGDYTF.

This chain connects TRBV28 to TRBJ2-3; no firm D call. The CDR3 has 17 amino acids. Germline assignment: CDR1 MDHEN and CDR2 SYDVKM. V lost 5 bases to trimming and J lost 3 bases, with 21 bases between them. The CDR3 loop is CASSTLVAASLTDTQYF. The CDR3 region has the DNA TGTGCCAGCAGTACCCTCGTGGCGGCCTCTTTGACAGATACGCAGTATTTT.

This clonotype came up a few times. This chain connects TRBV12-3 or TRBV12-4 to TRBJ1-2, with D possibly being TRBD1 (6 bases). V was cut by 8 bases and J by 6 bases, with 22 bases left in between. CDR3 length equals 15 residues. Here the CDR3 reads CASDPLGGAWNGYTF. The CDR3 DNA follows: TGTGCCAGCGATCCCCTGGGGGGCGCGTGGAATGGCTACACCTTC.

This clonotype was seen a few times. This chain connects TRBV20-1 to TRBJ2-4, with D tentatively TRBD2 (6 bases). Trimming removed 3 bases at V and 0 bases at J, with 6 bases between. The germline V gene has CDR1 DFQATT and CDR2 SNEGSKA (reference sequence). There are 13 residues in the CDR3. CDR3 sequence (DNA): TGCAGTGCTAGGGGGGGAGCCAAAAACATTCAGTACTTC. Amino acid sequence: CSARGGAKNIQYF.

The J gene is TRBJ2-7, the V gene TRBV20-1, with 10 bases matching TRBD1. V was clipped by 3 bases and J by 5 bases; unmatched bases: 10. The CDR3 spans 15 residues. Germline V gene data show CDR1 as DFQATT and CDR2 as SNEGSKA (reference sequence). The chain's CDR3 is CSASDWGQGFDEQYF. Written as DNA, the CDR3 is TGCAGTGCTAGCGACTGGGGACAGGGGTTCGACGAGCAGTACTTC.

V usage is TRBV7-2 and J usage is TRBJ1-2, with 9 bases matching TRBD1. The CDR3 is made up of 16 amino acids. Germline CDR1 and CDR2: SGHTA and FQGNSA. J gave up 7 bases and V 5 bases, and 14 bases lay outside the gene matches. CDR3 in amino acids: CASSIRDRAGYSGYTF. The CDR3 coding sequence is TGTGCCAGCAGCATCCGGGACAGGGCGGGATATTCTGGCTACACCTTC.